The clone carrying this T cell receptor beta chain has a single count. Its antigen is as yet unknown. Deletions cut 6 bases from V and 2 bases from J, with 11 bases between. CDR3 length: 13 residues. Germline V lookup: CDR1 SGHAT, CDR2 FQNNGV. Data came from immunoSEQ multiplex PCR; TCRdb stores just in-frame clones and leaves some out. The sample holds around 1.5 million clones, 95% to 99% seen once. These data originate in a study of shared clonotypes between healthy human individuals. Study findings and constraints: It was observed that approximately 5% of naive CD4 clonotypes were shared across several donors.

Caucasian adults living in Nashville, Tennessee, provided all samples. The authors divided CD4+ cells into CD45RA+ naive and CD45RA-negative memory subsets. The sequenced material came from naive CD4+ T cells sorted from blood. Subset in this sample: CD45RA+ positively selected. This sequence originates from a young man in good health. The genes are TRBV11-2 and TRBJ2-7, with D unclear. CDR3 region: CASSRTPAYEQYF. CDR3 bases: TGTGCCAGCAGTCGCACACCCGCCTACGAGCAGTACTTC. Variable domain in full (rest from reference TRBV11-2 and TRBJ2-7): EAGVAQSPRYKIIEKRQSVAFWCNPISGHATLYWYQQILGQGPKLLIQFQNNGVVDDSQLPKDRFSAERLKGVDSTLKIQPAKLEDSAVYLCASSRTPAYEQYFGPGTRLTVT.